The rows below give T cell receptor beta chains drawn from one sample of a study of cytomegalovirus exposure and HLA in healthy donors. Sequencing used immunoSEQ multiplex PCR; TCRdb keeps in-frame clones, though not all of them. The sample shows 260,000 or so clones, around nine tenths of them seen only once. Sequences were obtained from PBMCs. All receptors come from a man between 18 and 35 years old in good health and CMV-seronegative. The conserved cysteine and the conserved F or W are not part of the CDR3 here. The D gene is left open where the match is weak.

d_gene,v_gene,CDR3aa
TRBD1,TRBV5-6,ASSDRGRPEAF
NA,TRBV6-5,ASSYSGTIEY
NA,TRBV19,ASNEGAQPQH
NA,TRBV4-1,ASSQVSGTDTQY
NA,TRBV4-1,ASSQESRGNEQF
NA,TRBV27,ASSRTVSYEQY
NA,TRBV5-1,ASSLTSSGNTIY
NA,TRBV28,ASSPAWENYGYT
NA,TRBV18,ASSPRNRDLGT
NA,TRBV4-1,ASSQVPGGETQY
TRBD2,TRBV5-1,ASSRGSQETQY
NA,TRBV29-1,SVPGGANTGELF
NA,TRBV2,ASSENRDHGYT
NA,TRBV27,ASSLGSGWGTGGETQY
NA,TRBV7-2,ASSLEIGFTSPLH
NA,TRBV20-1,SASSEEQY
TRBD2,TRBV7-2,ASSLVWASRGLAGDEQF
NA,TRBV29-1,SVADSREQF
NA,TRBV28,ASSFGVDGYT
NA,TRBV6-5,ASSYALSTDTQY
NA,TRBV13,ASSFFSGIDYGYT
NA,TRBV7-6,ASSLDRTFEAF
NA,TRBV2,ASTSGTQETQY
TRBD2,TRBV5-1,ASSVGTSASSTDTQY
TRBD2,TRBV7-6,ASSRTSGSNEQF
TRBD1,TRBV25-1,ASSPIDRDDYGYT
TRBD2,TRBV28,ASSPQLAGDTQY
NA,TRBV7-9,ASSLAGGGSYNEQF
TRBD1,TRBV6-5,ASGQGGYGYT
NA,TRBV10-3,AISGLGTASTDTQY
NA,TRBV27,ASSPDWNTGELF
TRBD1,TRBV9,ASSEDRTSYEQY
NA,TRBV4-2,ASSQERGLYEQY
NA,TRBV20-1,SALSRYEQY
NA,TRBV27,ASSLVANSYNEQF
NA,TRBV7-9,ASGKGRNYGYT
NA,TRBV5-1,ASSPQGSGINSPLH
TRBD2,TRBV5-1,ASGAPEGLAGYTGELF
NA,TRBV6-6,ASQGPGDYEQY
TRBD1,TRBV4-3,ASSQWDSSGTYEQY
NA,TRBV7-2,ASSPPYH
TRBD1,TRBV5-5,ASSLGGQGYEQY
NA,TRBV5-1,ASSLEEGRVKY
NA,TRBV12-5,ASGLKPMGSTGNQPQH
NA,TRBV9,ASSARVSSYNSPLH